One sample yielded the 31 T cell receptor beta chains listed below, sequenced in a study of shared clonotypes between healthy human individuals. Assay used: immunoSEQ multiplex PCR; TCRdb lists only in-frame clones, some missing. The sample contains 2 million to 2.5 million clones, 80% to 95% of which appear only once. The sample comprised naive CD4+ T cells from PBMCs. Documented subset: CD45RA+ positively selected. These receptors all stem from a man aged 18 to 29 in good health. Some clones in this sample may be carry-over from other donors' samples.

The chain links TRBV14 to TRBJ2-5; D gene uncertain. Deletions cut 0 bases from V and 0 bases from J, with 8 bases between. The CDR3 consists of 15 residues. From germline, CDR1 is SGHDN and CDR2 FVKESK. This CDR3 is CASSQDRWYQETQYF. CDR3 coding DNA: TGTGCCAGCAGCCAAGACAGATGGTACCAAGAGACCCAGTACTTC.

This chain links TRBV5-1 with TRBJ2-7; tentatively, D is TRBD1 (6 bases). V shed 3 bases and J shed 4 bases, with 14 bases lying between them. The CDR3 runs 14 residues. Germline CDR1 reads SGHRS; CDR2 reads YFSETQ. The CDR3 protein is CASSWGQMGYEQYF. The CDR3 bases are TGCGCCAGCAGCTGGGGGCAGATGGGATACGAGCAGTACTTC. Full variable domain (outside the CDR3, taken from reference TRBV5-1 and TRBJ2-7): KAGVTQTPRYLIKTRGQQVTLSCSPISGHRSVSWYQQTPGQGLQFLFEYFSETQRNKGNFPGRFSGRQFSNSRSEMNVSTLELGDSALYLCASSWGQMGYEQYFGPGTRLTVT.

The chain has TRBV7-2 and TRBJ2-3; D uncertain. Trimming took off 4 bases at V and 4 bases at J, with 21 bases between the two ends. Germline CDR1 SGHTA, CDR2 FQGNSA. This CDR3 spans 17 amino acids. The chain's CDR3 is CASSSDRWTPASDTQYF. The CDR3 nucleotides read TGTGCCAGCAGCTCGGATCGTTGGACGCCGGCTTCAGATACGCAGTATTTT.

The CDR3 loop is CASSFGGFSPEAFF. The CDR3 DNA follows: TGTGCCAGCAGTTTCGGGGGTTTCTCTCCTGAAGCTTTCTTT. The V call is TRBV27, the J call TRBJ1-1; TRBD1 is a possible D gene (5 bases). The CDR3 loop spans 14 amino acids. Germline loops: CDR1 MNHEY, CDR2 SMNVEV (reference sequence). Trimming took 3 bases from V and 6 from J, leaving 14 bases between them.

This chain uses TRBV19 with TRBJ2-3, with 7 bases fitting TRBD2. CDR3 length: 15 residues. V lost 5 bases to trimming and J lost 4 bases; unmatched junction nucleotides: 9. Germline-derived CDR1 and CDR2 are LNHDA and SQIVND (reference sequence). This CDR3 is CASSWSAGAADTQYF. As DNA, the CDR3 is TGTGCCAGTAGTTGGTCCGCGGGAGCGGCAGATACGCAGTATTTT.

As regards this clone: Compared with germline, one end of the junction differs, possibly owing to a read error. The J gene is TRBJ2-7, the V gene TRBV2, with 10 bases lining up with TRBD2. The CDR3 extends over 16 amino acids. Germline V gene data show CDR1 as SNHLY and CDR2 as FYNNEI. The CDR3 loop reads CASREVSGTSANEQYF. The DNA of the CDR3 is TGTGCCAGCAGGGAAGTGTCCGGGACTAGCGCGAACGAGCAGTACTTC.

This chain joins TRBV18 and TRBJ2-4; TRBD1 matches 11 bases. Losses at the gene ends were 4 bases for V and 0 bases for J; bases not matched to a gene: 2. The CDR3 consists of 16 residues. The germline gives CDR1 KGHSH, CDR2 LQKENI. This chain's CDR3 is CASSLDRGQAKNIQYF. The CDR3 DNA reads as TGTGCCAGCTCACTGGACAGGGGGCAAGCCAAAAACATTCAGTACTTC.

This CDR3 is CASRTPVGGTREETQYF. The CDR3, as DNA: TGTGCCAGCAGGACTCCGGTGGGAGGAACGCGGGAAGAGACCCAGTACTTC. The chain has TRBV28 and TRBJ2-5, with a possible D match to TRBD2 (6 bases). Trimming took off 6 bases at V and 3 bases at J, with 23 bases between the two ends. Germline values: CDR1 MDHEN, CDR2 SYDVKM. The CDR3 length is 17 residues. The full variable domain, in which reference TRBV28 and TRBJ2-5 provide the parts outside the CDR3, is DVKVTQSSRYLVKRTGEKVFLECVQDMDHENMFWYRQDPGLGLRLIYFSYDVKMKEKGDIPEGYSVSREKKERFSLILESASTNQTSMYLCASRTPVGGTREETQYFGPGTRLLVL.

The chain uses TRBV30 and TRBJ1-6, with D unclear. CDR3 size: 15 residues. V dropped 4 bases and J dropped 9 bases, with 19 bases sitting between them. CDR1 is GTSNPN, CDR2 SVGIG, per germline (reference sequence). The CDR3 spells CAWTPPSQTSSPLHF. CDR3 coding DNA: TGTGCCTGGACCCCTCCCAGCCAGACCAGTTCACCCCTCCACTTT.

This chain connects TRBV27 to TRBJ1-2; D unclear. The CDR3 length is 13 residues. Germline V lookup: CDR1 MNHEY, CDR2 SMNVEV (reference sequence). V was pared by 6 bases and J by 3 bases, with 11 bases between. CDR3 sequence reads: CASRGIWDYGYTF. The CDR3 nucleotides are TGTGCCAGCAGGGGCATCTGGGACTATGGCTACACCTTC.

This clone appeared a single time. J is TRBJ2-1 and V is TRBV30; 10 nucleotides agree with TRBD2. The CDR3 runs to 18 residues. The V and J ends lost 0 bases and 0 bases, in that order; junction bases with no gene match: 8. Germline values: CDR1 GTSNPN, CDR2 SVGIG (reference sequence). The CDR3 protein is CAWSVSWTSGASYNEQFF. As DNA, the CDR3 is TGTGCCTGGAGTGTATCCTGGACTAGCGGAGCCTCCTACAATGAGCAGTTCTTC.

The rearrangement joins TRBV14 to TRBJ2-7, with TRBD1 identical over 9 bases. The CDR3 loop spans 15 amino acids. Trimming took 2 bases from V and 7 from J; bases not matched to a gene: 9. Germline V gene lookup returns CDR1 SGHDN and CDR2 FVKESK. In nucleotides, the CDR3 is TGTGCCAGCAGCCAATCTGGACAGGGGTCTTGGGAGCAGTACTTC. This gives the protein CASSQSGQGSWEQYF. The whole variable domain, remainder taken from reference TRBV14 and TRBJ2-7, is EAGVTQFPSHSVIEKGQTVTLRCDPISGHDNLYWYRRVMGKEIKFLLHFVKESKQDESGMPNNRFLAERTGGTYSTLKVQPAELEDSGVYFCASSQSGQGSWEQYFGPGTRLTVT.

The J gene is TRBJ2-3, the V gene TRBV19; D unclear. The CDR3 sequence is 14 residues long. Germline CDR1 reads LNHDA; CDR2 reads SQIVND (reference sequence). V lost 4 bases and J lost 3, with 11 bases in between. CDR3 sequence (DNA): TGTGCCAGTAGTAGGGCCCAGTTGACAGATACGCAGTATTTT. Its protein is CASSRAQLTDTQYF.

The rearrangement joins TRBV28 to TRBJ1-4; D ambiguous. Germline V CDR1 and CDR2: MDHEN, SYDVKM. V was pared by 6 bases and J by 0 bases, with 11 bases between. The CDR3 is 15 amino acids. CDR3 in amino acids: CASRRGSPTNEKLFF. Here the CDR3 DNA reads TGTGCCAGCAGGAGAGGGTCCCCAACTAATGAAAAACTGTTTTTT.

The V call is TRBV15, the J call TRBJ2-1; tentative D call: TRBD1 (6 bases). Trimming took 3 bases from V and 8 from J, leaving 14 bases between them. Germline V lookup: CDR1 LNHNV, CDR2 YYDKDF (reference sequence). The CDR3 covers 14 residues. The CDR3 is CATSRVRGGYEQFF. CDR3 DNA: TGTGCCACCAGCAGGGTCAGAGGGGGTTATGAGCAGTTCTTC. Together with reference TRBV15 and TRBJ2-1, the CDR3 gives the full variable domain: DAMVIQNPRYQVTQFGKPVTLSCSQTLNHNVMYWYQQKSSQAPKLLFHYYDKDFNNEADTPDNFQSRRPNTSFCFLDIRSPGLGDTAMYLCATSRVRGGYEQFFGPGTRLTVL.

This clone was seen a single time. This chain uses TRBV9 with TRBJ2-3; D remains ambiguous. Per the germline V gene, CDR1 is SGDLS and CDR2 is YYNGEE. The CDR3 covers 13 residues. V lost 3 bases to trimming and J lost 3 bases, with 8 bases between them. CDR3 amino acids: CASSDTGTDTQYF. In nucleotides, the CDR3 is TGTGCCAGCAGCGATACCGGGACAGATACGCAGTATTTT.

The V gene is TRBV6-1, the J gene TRBJ2-3; 9 bases match TRBD2. This CDR3 contains 14 residues. V gave up 3 bases and J gave up 8 bases; unmatched junction bases: 6. CDR1 and CDR2 from the germline V gene are MNHNS and SASEGT. The CDR3 DNA is TGTGCCAGCAGTGACGGGGCGGGAGGGAGTACGCAGTATTTT. It translates to CASSDGAGGSTQYF.

This CDR3 is CASSLGTSGMGTGELFF. The CDR3 DNA reads TGTGCCAGCAGCTTGGGGACTAGCGGGATGGGCACCGGGGAGCTGTTTTTT. The chain is built from TRBV5-4 and TRBJ2-2; 12 bases agree with TRBD2. The CDR3 length is 17 residues. The junction had 4 bases not matched to a gene; V was cut back by 0 bases and J by 4 bases. CDR1 is SGHNT and CDR2 is YYREEE in the germline V gene (reference sequence). Drawing the rest from reference TRBV5-4 and TRBJ2-2, the complete variable domain is ETGVTQSPTHLIKTRGQQVTLRCSSQSGHNTVSWYQQALGQGPQFIFQYYREEENGRGNFPPRFSGLQFPNYSSELNVNALELDDSALYLCASSLGTSGMGTGELFFGEGSRLTVL.

The V and J genes are TRBV19 and TRBJ2-7, with 7 bases aligning to TRBD2. V trimming: 3 bases; J trimming: 5 bases; junction bases outside the gene matches: 16. Germline-derived CDR1 and CDR2 are LNHDA and SQIVND (reference sequence). The CDR3 has 17 amino acids. CDR3 sequence reads: CASSMLAWGGSTNEQYF. CDR3 bases: TGTGCCAGTAGTATGCTCGCTTGGGGCGGGAGTACCAACGAGCAGTACTTC.

A word on this clone: The sample has other DNA sequences that encode this CDR3 too. The chain uses TRBV7-2 and TRBJ2-7, with D possibly TRBD2 on 6 matching bases. Germline V gene lookup returns CDR1 SGHTA and CDR2 FQGNSA. Trimming removed 1 base at V and 5 bases at J, with 9 bases between. The CDR3 sequence is 13 residues long. This CDR3 is CASSLGTGDEQYF. Written as DNA, the CDR3 is TGTGCCAGCAGCTTAGGAACGGGGGACGAGCAGTACTTC. The variable domain in full, with the rest retrieved from reference TRBV7-2 and TRBJ2-7, is GAGVSQSPSNKVTEKGKDVELRCDPISGHTALYWYRQSLGQGLEFLIYFQGNSAPDKSGLPSDRFSAERTGGSVSTLTIQRTQQEDSAVYLCASSLGTGDEQYFGPGTRLTVT.

The chain joins TRBV5-5 to TRBJ2-2; D gene unclear. The V and J ends lost 2 bases and 7 bases respectively, with 6 bases between them. Germline V gene sequence: CDR1 SGHKS, CDR2 YYEKEE (reference sequence). The CDR3 covers 12 residues. CDR3: CASSFVGGELFF. The CDR3 DNA is TGTGCCAGCAGCTTTGTAGGCGGGGAGCTGTTTTTT.

CDR3 in DNA: TGCGCCAGCGGTGATGGAACCTATGGCTACACCTTC. Translated: CASGDGTYGYTF. This chain uses TRBV5-1 with TRBJ1-2, with D unresolved. The V end was cut by 7 bases, the J end by 4 bases, with 11 bases between. This CDR3 comprises 12 residues. Per the germline V gene, CDR1 is SGHRS and CDR2 is YFSETQ.

In the case of this clone: The identical CDR3 is also encoded by other nucleotide sequences in the sample. This chain uses TRBV5-1 with TRBJ2-7, with no clear D. The CDR3 loop spans 13 amino acids. V lost 0 bases and J 1 base, leaving 5 bases between the germline ends. Germline V gene lookup returns CDR1 SGHRS and CDR2 YFSETQ. CDR3 protein: CASSLDASYEQYF. The CDR3 DNA reads TGCGCCAGCAGCTTGGACGCGTCCTACGAGCAGTACTTC.

This chain links TRBV29-1 with TRBJ1-1, with D possibly matching TRBD1 (6 bases). Germline CDR1 and CDR2: SQVTM and ANQGSEA. The CDR3 has 11 residues. V was cut by 3 bases and J by 8 bases, with 10 bases left in between. This chain's CDR3 is CSVDGQLEAFF. CDR3 coding DNA: TGCAGCGTTGACGGACAGTTGGAAGCTTTCTTT.

Here the CDR3 reads CAISPTGVNSGNTIYF. The DNA of the CDR3 is TGTGCCATCAGCCCAACAGGCGTAAACTCTGGAAACACCATATATTTT. The genes are TRBV10-3 and TRBJ1-3; D possibly corresponds to TRBD1 (5 bases). The V gene's germline CDR1 is ENHRY and CDR2 SYGVKD. The CDR3 sequence is 16 residues long. With 6 bases removed from V and 0 bases from J, the gap between germline ends came to 15 bases.

The chain employs TRBV20-1 and TRBJ2-5, with D possibly TRBD2 on 5 matching bases. The length of the CDR3 is 11 residues. The V gene's germline CDR1 is DFQATT and CDR2 SNEGSKA (reference sequence). The V end lost 5 bases, the J end lost 5 bases, and 9 bases lay between the germline ends. For the CDR3, the DNA is TGCAGTGCTGGACTCCCGGAGACCCAGTACTTC. Translation: CSAGLPETQYF.

This chain joins TRBV28 and TRBJ1-2; tentatively, D is TRBD1 (5 bases). The CDR3 has 15 amino acids. Trimming removed 6 bases from V and 2 bases from J, with 16 bases in between. Germline values: CDR1 MDHEN, CDR2 SYDVKM. The CDR3 is CASSTFGGTNYGYTF. The CDR3 nucleotides are TGTGCCAGCAGCACGTTCGGGGGAACAAACTATGGCTACACCTTC.

This chain joins TRBV6-1 and TRBJ1-5, with no clear D. The CDR3 spans 18 residues. Germline CDR1 MNHNS, CDR2 SASEGT. V was clipped by 1 base and J by 2 bases, with 18 bases between them. The CDR3 nucleotides read TGTGCCAGCAGTGAAGGGCTATTGGCTATTTCAGGCAATCAGCCCCAGCATTTT. Its translation: CASSEGLLAISGNQPQHF.

The chain combines TRBV5-1 with TRBJ2-2, with D perhaps TRBD1 (5 bases). The ends were cut back, 4 bases at V and 4 bases at J, with 11 bases in the middle. This CDR3 region has 14 residues. From germline, CDR1 is SGHRS and CDR2 YFSETQ. This CDR3 is CASSADKSTGELFF. CDR3 DNA: TGCGCCAGCAGCGCGGACAAGAGCACCGGGGAGCTGTTTTTT.

The rearrangement links TRBV28 to TRBJ1-2; the match to TRBD1 covers 10 bases. The junction had 5 bases not matched to a gene; V was cut back by 1 base and J by 6 bases. CDR3 length: 15 residues. Germline V gene lookup returns CDR1 MDHEN and CDR2 SYDVKM. The CDR3 reads CASSLYDRGRNGYTF. The DNA for the CDR3 is TGTGCCAGCAGTTTATATGACAGGGGGCGTAATGGCTACACCTTC.

This chain uses TRBV6-6 with TRBJ2-3; 7 nucleotides line up with TRBD2. With 4 bases clipped from V and 2 bases from J, the junction kept 9 bases outside the gene matches. Germline CDR1 is MNHNY and CDR2 is SVGAGI (reference sequence). CDR3 length: 16 residues. The CDR3 loop reads CASSSTTSRDTDTQYF. The CDR3 DNA reads as TGTGCCAGCAGTTCGACGACTAGCAGAGACACAGATACGCAGTATTTT.